This TCR beta chain derives from a study of blood T cell repertoires in COVID-19. Turning to the study itself: The analysed material was cDNA or gDNA that came from T cells, B-cell-depleted T cells, or PBMCs.

The CDR3 consists of 14 residues. The ends were cut back, 4 bases at V and 4 bases at J, with 11 bases in the middle. Germline CDR1 is SGHRS and CDR2 is YFSETQ. Profiled with immunoSEQ multiplex PCR; TCRdb holds only in-frame clones, not every one. The sample lists almost 400,000 clones; over 75% were seen once. This TCR came from a woman aged 30 to 39 with acute COVID-19. Sequenced sample: PBMCs or T cells enriched from blood (not recorded which). The chain combines TRBV5-1 with TRBJ1-4; perhaps TRBD1 as D (5 bases). CDR3 in amino acids: CASSQWGLNEKLFF. CDR3 in DNA: TGCGCCAGCAGCCAGTGGGGACTTAATGAAAAACTGTTTTTT.